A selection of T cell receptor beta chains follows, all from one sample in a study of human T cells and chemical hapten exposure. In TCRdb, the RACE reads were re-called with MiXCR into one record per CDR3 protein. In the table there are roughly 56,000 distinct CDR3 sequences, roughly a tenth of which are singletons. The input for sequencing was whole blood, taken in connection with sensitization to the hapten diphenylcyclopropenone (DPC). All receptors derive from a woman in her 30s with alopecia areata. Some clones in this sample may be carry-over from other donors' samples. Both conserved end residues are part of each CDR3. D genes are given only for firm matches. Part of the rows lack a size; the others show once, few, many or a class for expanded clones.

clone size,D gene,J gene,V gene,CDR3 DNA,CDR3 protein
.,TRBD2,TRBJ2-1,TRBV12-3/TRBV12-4,TGTGCCAGCAGTCCTCACTTGCGGGGGGGCATTGATGAGCAGTTCTTC,CASSPHLRGGIDEQFF
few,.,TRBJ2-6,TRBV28,TGTGCCAGCAGTTTAAAGACACTAAGAAACCCCTCTGGGGCCAACGTCCTGACTTTC,CASSLKTLRNPSGANVLTF
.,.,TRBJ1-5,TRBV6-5,TGTGCCAGCAGTTTGACAGATAGCAATCAGCCCCAGCATTTT,CASSLTDSNQPQHF
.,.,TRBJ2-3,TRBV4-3,TGCGCCAGCAGCCTTCAGGGGGGGGAGAGCACAGATACGCAGTATTTT,CASSLQGGESTDTQYF
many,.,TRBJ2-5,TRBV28,TGTGCCAGCAGAGCTTCCGCGGAGACCCAGTACTTC,CASRASAETQYF
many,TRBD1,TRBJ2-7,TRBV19,TGTGCCAGTAGTCCGACAGGGGGCTCGGGGGAGCAGTACTTC,CASSPTGGSGEQYF
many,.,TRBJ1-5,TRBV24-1,TGTGCCACCAGCCAGAGTAATCAGCCCCAGCATTTT,CATSQSNQPQHF
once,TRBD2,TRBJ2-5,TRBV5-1,TGCGCCAGCAGCTCCCGACTAGCGGGGACAGAGACCCAGTACTTC,CASSSRLAGTETQYF
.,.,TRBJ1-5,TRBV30,TGTGCCTGGAGTGTAAAGTCCGGCCGCGGGGATCAGCCCCAGCATTTT,CAWSVKSGRGDQPQHF
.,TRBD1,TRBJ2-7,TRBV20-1,TGCAGTGCGAGGAGGCCCGTGGCAGGGGGCTACGAGCAGTACTTC,CSARRPVAGGYEQYF
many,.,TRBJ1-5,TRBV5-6,TGTGCCAGCAGCCGCTGGGGAACAGTCAATCAGCCCCAGCATTTT,CASSRWGTVNQPQHF
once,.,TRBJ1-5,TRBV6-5,TGTGCCAGCAGTTACGCCACAGGTCATCAGCCCCAGCATTTT,CASSYATGHQPQHF
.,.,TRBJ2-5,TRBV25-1,TGTGCCAGCAGTGAATTCGGAGAGACCCAGTACTTC,CASSEFGETQYF
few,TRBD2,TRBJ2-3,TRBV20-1,TGCAGTGCTAGTAAATCTAGCGGGGGTGTCACAGATACGCAGTATTTT,CSASKSSGGVTDTQYF
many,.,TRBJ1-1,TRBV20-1,TGCAGTGCTAGCCCTGGCACGATAGCTTTCTTT,CSASPGTIAFF
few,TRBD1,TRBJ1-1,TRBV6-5,TGTGCCAGCAGTTCAGCGACAGGGGCTAGAGTGGTCACTGAAGCTTTCTTT,CASSSATGARVVTEAFF
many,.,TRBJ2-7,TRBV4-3,TGCGCCAGCAGCCAGGGATTAGTTTCCTACGAGCAGTACTTC,CASSQGLVSYEQYF
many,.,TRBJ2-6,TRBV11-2,TGTGCCACCTCTTTAGTCTCTGGGGCCAACGTCCTGACTTTC,CATSLVSGANVLTF
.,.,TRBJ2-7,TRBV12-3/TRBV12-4,TGTGCCAGCAGCCCTCCGTCCGGCGAGCAGTACTTC,CASSPPSGEQYF
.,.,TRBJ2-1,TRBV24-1,TGTGCCACCAGTGGGTCCCGGACTGCCTACAATGAGCAGTTCTTC,CATSGSRTAYNEQFF
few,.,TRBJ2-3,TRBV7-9,TGTGCCAGCAGCTTAGCTCCCGGTCGGACATCGAGCACAGATACGCAGTATTTT,CASSLAPGRTSSTDTQYF
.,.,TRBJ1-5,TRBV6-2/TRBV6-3,TGTGCCAGCAGTCCTAGACAAAGCAATCAGCCCCAGCATTTT,CASSPRQSNQPQHF
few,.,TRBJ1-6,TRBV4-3,TGCGCCAGCAGCCAAGATTTCGAAGCGGCAAATTCACCCCTCCACTTT,CASSQDFEAANSPLHF